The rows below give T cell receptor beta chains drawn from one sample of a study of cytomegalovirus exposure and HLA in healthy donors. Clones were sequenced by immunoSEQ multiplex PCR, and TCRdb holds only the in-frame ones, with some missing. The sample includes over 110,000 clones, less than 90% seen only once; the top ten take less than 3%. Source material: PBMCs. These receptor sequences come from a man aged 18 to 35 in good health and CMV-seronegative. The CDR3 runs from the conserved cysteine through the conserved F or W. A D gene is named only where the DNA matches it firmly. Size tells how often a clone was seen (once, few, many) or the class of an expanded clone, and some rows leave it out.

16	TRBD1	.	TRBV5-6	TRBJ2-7	TGTGCCAGCAGCTTGGAAGGTGGGACAGCAAACTACGAGCAGTACTTC	CASSLEGGTANYEQYF
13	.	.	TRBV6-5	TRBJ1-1	TGTGCCAGCAGGGAGGGATTTTACACTGAAGCTTTCTTT	CASREGFYTEAFF
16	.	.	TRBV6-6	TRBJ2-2	TGTGCCAGCAACTACCCCACAGGGACGGGCACCGGGGAGCTGTTTTTT	CASNYPTGTGTGELFF
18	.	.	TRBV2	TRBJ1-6	TGTGCCAGCAGTGAAGCGCTTTTCGGCACGGAGCTGATCTGGTCCCTCCACTTT	CASSEALFGTELIWSLHF
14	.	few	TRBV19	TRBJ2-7	TGTGCCAGTAGTATCCGGTACAGGATAACCGAGCAGTACTTC	CASSIRYRITEQYF
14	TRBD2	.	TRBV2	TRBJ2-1	TGTGCCAGCAGTTGGACTAGCGGGAGATATGAGCAGTTCTTC	CASSWTSGRYEQFF
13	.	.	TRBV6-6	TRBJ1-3	TGTGCCACTTCGGGGATCTCTGGAAACACCATATATTTT	CATSGISGNTIYF
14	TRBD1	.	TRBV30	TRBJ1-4	TGTGCCTGGAGGGGACAGTGGGGAGGCGAAAAACTGTTTTTT	CAWRGQWGGEKLFF
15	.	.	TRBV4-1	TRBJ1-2	TGCGCCAGCAGCCAAGCAGGGCAGGGCGTTTCGGGCTACACCTTC	CASSQAGQGVSGYTF
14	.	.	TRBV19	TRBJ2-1	TGTGCCAGTTCCCCGGGAGCGTGGGTCGGAGAGCAGTTCTTC	CASSPGAWVGEQFF
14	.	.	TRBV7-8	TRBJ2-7	TGTGCCAGCAGCTTACAGGGACTCACCTACGAGCAGTACTTC	CASSLQGLTYEQYF
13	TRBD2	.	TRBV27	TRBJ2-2	TGTGCCAGCAGTTTGGGGAGGGGCGGGGAGCTGTTTTTT	CASSLGRGGELFF
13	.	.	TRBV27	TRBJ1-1	TGTGCCAGCAGTTATCAGGGTCCCACTGAAGCTTTCTTT	CASSYQGPTEAFF
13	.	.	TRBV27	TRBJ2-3	TGTGCCAGCAGTTTCACCCCGGGGTTTACGCAGTATTTT	CASSFTPGFTQYF
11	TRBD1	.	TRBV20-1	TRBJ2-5	TGCAGTGCTCAACAGGGGGAGACCCAGTACTTC	CSAQQGETQYF
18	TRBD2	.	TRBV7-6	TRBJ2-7	TGTGCCAGCAGCTTAGGGGGGACTAGCGGGATGATCTCCTACGAGCAGTACTTC	CASSLGGTSGMISYEQYF
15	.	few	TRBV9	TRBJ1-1	TGTGCCAGCAGTCGTAGACAGGAGCTGAACACTGAAGCTTTCTTT	CASSRRQELNTEAFF
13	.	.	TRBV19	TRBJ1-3	TGTGCCAGTAGTATACTACCTGGAAACACCATATATTTT	CASSILPGNTIYF
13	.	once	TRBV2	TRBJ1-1	TGTGCCAGCAGTGTTTGGCCCTCCACTGAAGCTTTCTTT	CASSVWPSTEAFF
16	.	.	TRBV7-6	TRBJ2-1	TGTGCCAGCACCCTTGTCCCCAGCGCTTCCCGTGTGGAGCAGTTCTTC	CASTLVPSASRVEQFF
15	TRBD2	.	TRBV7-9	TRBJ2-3	TGTGCCAGCAGCTCCGGGACTAGCGACACAGATACGCAGTATTTT	CASSSGTSDTDTQYF
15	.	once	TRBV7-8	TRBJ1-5	TGTGCCAGCAGCCCATTGTCACAGTCCAATCAGCCCCAGCATTTT	CASSPLSQSNQPQHF
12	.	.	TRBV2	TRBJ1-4	TGTGCCAGCAGCGTCGGGTGGGAAAAACTGTTTTTT	CASSVGWEKLFF
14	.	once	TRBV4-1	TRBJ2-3	TGCGCCAGCGTCCCGGCAGGGAAGACAGATACGCAGTATTTT	CASVPAGKTDTQYF
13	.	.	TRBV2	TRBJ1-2	TGTGCCAGCAGCCTACAGTCCTCCGATGGCTACACCTTC	CASSLQSSDGYTF
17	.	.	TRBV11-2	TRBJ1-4	TGTGCCAGCAGCTATGGATGGCGGAGGTCAACTAATGAAAAACTGTTTTTT	CASSYGWRRSTNEKLFF
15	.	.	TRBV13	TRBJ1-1	TGTGCCAGCAGCTTACAAAACAGGATGAACACTGAAGCTTTCTTT	CASSLQNRMNTEAFF
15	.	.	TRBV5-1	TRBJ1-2	TGCGCCAGCAGCTTGGAGACCAGGGGACACTATGGCTACACCTTC	CASSLETRGHYGYTF
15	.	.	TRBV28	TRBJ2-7	TGTGCCAGCAGTACAGAGGGGGTAGGGGACTACGAGCAGTACTTC	CASSTEGVGDYEQYF
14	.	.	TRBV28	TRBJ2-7	TGTGCCAGCAGTTCTATGTCCCTCTCCTACGAGCAGTACTTC	CASSSMSLSYEQYF
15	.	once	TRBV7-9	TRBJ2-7	TGTGCCAGCAGCCGAGTCGGAGGTGGATACAACGAGCAGTACTTC	CASSRVGGGYNEQYF
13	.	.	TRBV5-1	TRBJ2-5	TGCGCCAGCGGAACAGGGTTCGGAGAGACCCAGTACTTC	CASGTGFGETQYF
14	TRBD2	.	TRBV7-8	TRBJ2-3	TGTGCCAGCAGTTACACTAGCGCCACAGATACGCAGTATTTT	CASSYTSATDTQYF
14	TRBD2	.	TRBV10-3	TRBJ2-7	TGTGCCATCAGACGGACTAGCGACTCCTACGAGCAGTACTTC	CAIRRTSDSYEQYF
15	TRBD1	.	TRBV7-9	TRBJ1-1	TGTGCCAGCAGCTTAGCGGGACAGCTGAACACTGAAGCTTTCTTT	CASSLAGQLNTEAFF
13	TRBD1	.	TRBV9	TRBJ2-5	TGTGCCAGCAGAGGACAGGGCGAAGAGACCCAGTACTTC	CASRGQGEETQYF
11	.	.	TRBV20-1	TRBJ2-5	TGCAGTGCTAGAGAGGAGGAGACCCAGTACTTC	CSAREEETQYF
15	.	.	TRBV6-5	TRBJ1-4	TGTGCCAGCAGTTACTCGGGCCAGCGGGGCGAAAAACTGTTTTTT	CASSYSGQRGEKLFF